The text below deals with one TCR beta chain. The CDR3 sequence is 12 residues long. V lost 2 bases and J lost 7, with 10 bases in between. Germline V gene sequence: CDR1 SGHNT, CDR2 YYREEE (reference sequence). This entry is derived from a study of T cell responses to AZD1222 COVID-19 vaccine. This table comes from immunoSEQ multiplex PCR, and its TCRdb copy is limited to in-frame clones, with some not included. The sample carries about 59,000 clones, 89% recorded once. The receptor's source is an adult who received the AZD1222 COVID-19 vaccine. The chain carries TRBV5-4 and TRBJ2-7; TRBD2 might be the D (5 bases). Sample: peripheral blood, taken 28 days after the second AZD1222 dose. CDR3 in amino acids: CASSFPRGEQYF. In DNA, the CDR3 is TGTGCCAGCAGCTTCCCTCGGGGTGAGCAGTACTTC.